Presented here are 8 T cell receptor beta chains from one specimen sequenced in a study of T cells in narcolepsy. TCRdb keeps only in-frame clones here, not all; method: immunoSEQ multiplex PCR. This table holds about 30,000 clones, roughly 77% found once. The sequenced sample was CD45RA- memory CD4+ T cells from PBMCs. The receptors derive from a human donor with narcolepsy.

The chain combines TRBV10-3 with TRBJ2-4; D uncertain. The germline CDR1 and CDR2 sequences are ENHRY and SYGVKD. CDR3 length equals 15 residues. The V gene lost 0 bases and the J gene lost 1 base, with 7 bases spanning the gap. This CDR3 is CAISESNGAKNIQYF. The CDR3 bases are TGTGCCATCAGTGAGTCGAATGGGGCCAAAAACATTCAGTACTTC.

The V gene is TRBV4-1, the J gene TRBJ2-5; D may be TRBD2 (5 bases). The CDR3 sequence is 14 residues long. Germline values: CDR1 MGHRA, CDR2 YSYEKL. Trimming pared 7 bases from V and 1 base from J, leaving 13 bases between. CDR3 sequence: CASTYTRTQETQYF. In DNA form, the CDR3 reads TGCGCCAGCACCTACACTAGGACCCAAGAGACCCAGTACTTC.

This sequence joins TRBV7-6 and TRBJ1-2, with a tentative D call TRBD1 (5 bases). With 5 bases removed from V and 5 bases from J, the gap between germline ends came to 18 bases. There are 15 residues in the CDR3. CDR1 is SGHVS and CDR2 is FNYEAQ in the germline V gene. The CDR3 nucleotides read TGTGCCAGCAGCCGCTCTCGGGGGGGAGGATATGGCTACACCTTC. Protein: CASSRSRGGGYGYTF.

This clone was counted once. This chain links TRBV7-6 with TRBJ2-3; no definite D call. CDR1 and CDR2 (germline): SGHVS, FNYEAQ. This CDR3 region has 14 residues. V was pared by 2 bases and J by 2 bases, with 8 bases between. The CDR3 DNA is TGTGCCAGCAGCTTATGGCCCCACACAGATACGCAGTATTTT. Protein product: CASSLWPHTDTQYF. The whole variable domain, remainder taken from reference TRBV7-6 and TRBJ2-3, is GAGVSQSPRYKVTKRGQDVALRCDPISGHVSLYWYRQALGQGPEFLTYFNYEAQQDKSGLPNDRFSAERPEGSISTLTIQRTEQRDSAMYRCASSLWPHTDTQYFGPGTRLTVL.

This chain uses TRBV18 with TRBJ2-5; D not certain. Trimming took 1 base from V and 5 from J, leaving 8 bases between them. The CDR3 runs 13 residues. Germline loops: CDR1 KGHSH, CDR2 LQKENI. The CDR3 DNA reads as TGTGCCAGCTCACCACTTGTCGGGGAGACCCAGTACTTC. It is translated as CASSPLVGETQYF.

The V gene is TRBV7-9, the J gene TRBJ2-7; TRBD1 aligns across 7 bases. The germline CDR1 and CDR2 sequences are SEHNR and FQNEAQ (reference sequence). The CDR3 sequence is 14 residues long. The trim removed 4 bases at V and 6 bases at J, leaving 9 bases unmatched. CDR3 in DNA: TGTGCCAGCAGCTCCTCTTACCGGGACAGCGAGCAGTACTTC. This sequence encodes CASSSSYRDSEQYF.

In its sample, this clone was seen a few times. The rearrangement links TRBV28 to TRBJ1-1, with TRBD1 as a possible D gene (6 bases). The CDR3 spans 14 residues. With 6 bases removed from V and 5 bases from J, the gap between germline ends came to 16 bases. CDR1 is MDHEN, CDR2 SYDVKM, per germline. The CDR3: CASRLGGGRTEAFF. In nucleotides, the CDR3 is TGTGCCAGCAGGTTAGGGGGGGGGCGGACTGAAGCTTTCTTT.

The chain combines TRBV5-1 with TRBJ2-3; D remains ambiguous. The CDR3 has 14 amino acids. Germline CDR1 is SGHRS and CDR2 is YFSETQ. The germline V and J ends were trimmed by 0 bases and 4 bases, with 9 bases remaining between them. CDR3 loop: CASSLERESDTQYF. In DNA, the CDR3 is TGCGCCAGCAGCTTGGAAAGGGAATCAGATACGCAGTATTTT.